These 28 T cell receptor beta chains share one sample of origin, sequenced in a study of T cell repertoires in cytomegalovirus infection. TCRdb re-analysed the reads in MiXCR, keeping a single row per CDR3 protein. The table has fewer than 1,000,000 distinct CDR3 sequences, around 32% seen once. Their antigens remain unidentified. The sequencing used cultured CD8+ T cells from PBMCs, collected from culture after CMV antigen stimulation. The receptors originated from a human donor in good health (CMV status not recorded). Some clones in this sample may be carry-over from other donors' samples.

In this sample, this clonotype turned up a few times. V is TRBV19 and J is TRBJ1-5; 11 nucleotides align to TRBD1. The CDR3 totals 16 residues. V shed 10 bases and J 0 bases; nucleotides not matched to a gene: 8. In germline, CDR1 is LNHDA, CDR2 SQIVND (reference sequence). This CDR3 is CATQDRGPGSNQPQHF. DNA of the CDR3: TGTGCCACCCAGGACAGGGGGCCGGGTAGCAATCAGCCCCAGCATTTT.

This clonotype was counted between two and nine times. The chain combines TRBV6-1 with TRBJ2-2; D is perhaps TRBD2 (5 bases). The CDR3 covers 13 residues. With 9 bases removed from V and 6 bases from J, the gap between germline ends came to 14 bases. Germline lookup yields CDR1 MNHNS and CDR2 SASEGT. The CDR3 coding sequence is TGTGCCAGTCGGCTTGAGGGTCCCGGGGAGCTGTTTTTT. Translated, it gives CASRLEGPGELFF.

This clonotype was counted a few times. CDR3 loop: CATSRWGDREKLFF. In nucleotides, the CDR3 is TGTGCCACCAGCAGATGGGGGGATCGTGAAAAACTGTTTTTT. J is TRBJ1-4 and V is TRBV15; perhaps TRBD1 as D (5 bases). Germline-derived CDR1 and CDR2 are LNHNV and YYDKDF (reference sequence). Trimming took 2 bases from V and 7 from J, leaving 11 bases between them. The CDR3 totals 14 residues.

This clonotype has just a few counts. The DNA of the CDR3 is TGTGCCAGCAGCCCGACTAACCAAGAGACCCAGTACTTC. It translates to CASSPTNQETQYF. The V and J genes are TRBV12-3 or TRBV12-4 and TRBJ2-5; possibly TRBD2 for D (5 bases). The CDR3 covers 13 residues. Trimming stripped 6 bases from V and 0 bases from J, with 8 bases between.

Worth noting for this clonotype: This may come from a read error, since a much larger clone is one base off. The rearrangement links TRBV9 to TRBJ2-1; TRBD1 might be the D (5 bases). The CDR3 sequence is 12 residues long. The germline gives CDR1 SGDLS, CDR2 YYNGEE. This CDR3 is CAGSEQDNEQFF. As DNA, the CDR3 is TGTGCCGGCAGCGAACAGGACAATGAGCAGTTCTTC.

This clonotype occurred a few times. The CDR3 reads CASSYSPSGQSSYEQYF. CDR3 DNA sequence: TGTGCCAGCAGTTACTCGCCGTCGGGACAGAGCTCCTACGAGCAGTACTTC. The chain recombines TRBV6-6 with TRBJ2-7; 7 nucleotides agree with TRBD1. Germline assignment: CDR1 MNHNY and CDR2 SVGAGI (reference sequence). Germline trimming cut 0 bases from V and 0 bases from J; bases unmatched to any gene: 8. The CDR3 contains 17 residues.

This chain uses TRBV27 with TRBJ2-5; TRBD1 matches at 8 bases. V trimming: 0 bases; J trimming: 5 bases; junction bases outside the gene matches: 11. Germline V CDR1 and CDR2: MNHEY, SMNVEV (reference sequence). CDR3 length: 17 residues. CDR3 in DNA: TGTGCCAGCAGTTTATCCCTCCGGACAGGGTGGAGGGAGACCCAGTACTTC. Its protein is CASSLSLRTGWRETQYF.

The genes are TRBV5-5 and TRBJ1-1; 7 bases match TRBD1. The ends lost 0 bases at V and 0 bases at J; junction bases unmatched: 5. Germline V gene lookup returns CDR1 SGHKS and CDR2 YYEKEE (reference sequence). This CDR3 has 16 residues. CDR3 protein: CASSLDPTGVNTEAFF. As DNA, the CDR3 is TGTGCCAGCAGCTTGGACCCAACAGGGGTGAACACTGAAGCTTTCTTT.

This sequence joins TRBV29-1 and TRBJ2-7; D is uncertain. Trimming cost V 7 bases and J 0 bases, with 13 bases left between them. The CDR3 runs to 13 residues. Germline CDR1 is SQVTM and CDR2 is ANQGSEA. CDR3 coding DNA: TGCAGCGCCGAAGACCCTTACTCCTACGAGCAGTACTTC. Translated, it gives CSAEDPYSYEQYF.

In its sample, this clonotype was seen many times. This chain links TRBV7-8 with TRBJ2-7, with 7 bases lining up with TRBD1. In germline, CDR1 is SGHVS, CDR2 FQNEAQ. V trimming: 2 bases; J trimming: 3 bases; junction bases outside the gene matches: 16. The CDR3 extends over 18 amino acids. This chain's CDR3 is CASSLPRQGRDHFYEQYF. The CDR3 nucleotides read TGTGCCAGCAGCTTACCTCGACAGGGCCGAGACCATTTCTACGAGCAGTACTTC.

The chain couples TRBV19 to TRBJ1-5; the D is unclear. The CDR3 contains 15 residues. CDR1 is LNHDA and CDR2 is SQIVND in the germline V gene (reference sequence). Trimming shortened V by 3 bases and J by 0 bases, and 9 bases separated the two germline ends. This CDR3 is CASSILSYSNQPQHF. The CDR3 DNA follows: TGTGCCAGTAGTATTCTAAGTTATAGCAATCAGCCCCAGCATTTT.

On this clonotype: This sequence may be a read error, since a much larger clone differs from it by one base. V gene TRBV7-2 combines with J gene TRBJ2-3, with D unclear. This CDR3 spans 14 amino acids. V lost 3 bases, J lost 3 bases, and 10 bases lay in between. Germline values: CDR1 SGHTA, CDR2 FQGNSA. In nucleotides, the CDR3 is TGTGCCAGCAGCTTCCCCCAGAGGACAGATACGCAGTATTTT. Its protein product is CASSFPQRTDTQYF. The whole variable domain, remainder taken from reference TRBV7-2 and TRBJ2-3, is GAGVSQSPSNKVTEKGKDVELRCDPISGHTALYWYRQSLGQGLEFLIYFQGNSAPDKSGLPSDRFSAERTGGSVSTLTIQRTQQEDSAVYLCASSFPQRTDTQYFGPGTRLTVL.

The sample holds a few counts of this clonotype. This rearrangement joins TRBV11-2 to TRBJ1-4; 9 bases are shared with TRBD1. The ends lost 5 bases at V and 7 bases at J; junction bases unmatched: 8. This CDR3 has 15 residues. Germline loops: CDR1 SGHAT, CDR2 FQNNGV. The CDR3 DNA reads TGTGCCAGCAGCACTCCCGGGACAGGGACTGAAAAACTGTTTTTT. It encodes CASSTPGTGTEKLFF.

The chain has TRBV2 and TRBJ1-5, with D uncertain. The germline CDR1 and CDR2 sequences are SNHLY and FYNNEI. This CDR3 has 13 amino acids. V gave up 4 bases and J gave up 5 bases, with 9 bases separating them. The CDR3, as DNA: TGTGCCAGCAGTGGTTGGAACGATCAGCCCCAGCATTTT. Protein sequence: CASSGWNDQPQHF.

The J gene is TRBJ2-5, the V gene TRBV7-9; D remains unclear. The CDR3 is 15 residues long. CDR1 SEHNR and CDR2 FQNEAQ come from the germline V gene (reference sequence). Trimming took off 1 base at V and 5 bases at J, with 14 bases between the two ends. In nucleotides, the CDR3 is TGTGCCAGCAGCTTAGGCCCGAGAGCTGTCGAGACCCAGTACTTC. It yields the protein CASSLGPRAVETQYF.

Only a few counts were recorded for this clonotype. This rearrangement joins TRBV27 to TRBJ2-3; D not certain. The germline V and J ends were trimmed by 3 bases and 3 bases, with 16 bases remaining between them. The germline V gene has CDR1 MNHEY and CDR2 SMNVEV (reference sequence). The CDR3 is 16 amino acids. The CDR3: CASSFAAVRRTDTQYF. DNA of the CDR3: TGTGCCAGCAGTTTTGCGGCAGTTCGAAGGACAGATACGCAGTATTTT.

The genes are TRBV28 and TRBJ2-1, with no clear D. The germline V gene encodes CDR1 MDHEN and CDR2 SYDVKM. This CDR3 is built from 12 residues. CDR3 coding DNA: TGTGGGATACGAAGGGCCTACAATGAGCAGTTCTTC. It is translated as CGIRRAYNEQFF.

This rearrangement joins TRBV28 to TRBJ1-6, with 7 bases that match TRBD1. V shed 4 bases and J 6 bases; nucleotides not matched to a gene: 6. CDR1 MDHEN and CDR2 SYDVKM come from the germline V gene. This CDR3 is built from 15 residues. The chain's CDR3 is CASSSRDSLNSPLHF. The CDR3 DNA reads as TGTGCCAGCAGTTCCCGGGACAGCCTTAATTCACCCCTCCACTTT.

This clonotype was recorded a few times. The gene calls are TRBV4-2 and TRBJ2-3; 8 bases are a match to TRBD2. Germline trimming cut 4 bases from V and 4 bases from J; bases unmatched to any gene: 10. This CDR3 region has 16 residues. CDR1 and CDR2 from the germline V gene are LGHNA and YNFKEQ. Here the CDR3 DNA reads TGTGCCAGCAGCCGGACTAGCATTAGTAATTCAGATACGCAGTATTTT. Translated, it gives CASSRTSISNSDTQYF.

The chain recombines TRBV7-9 with TRBJ1-4, with TRBD1 identical over 8 bases. This CDR3 contains 15 residues. Losses at the gene ends were 2 bases for V and 6 bases for J; bases not matched to a gene: 5. Looked up from germline, CDR1 is SEHNR and CDR2 is FQNEAQ (reference sequence). CDR3 region: CASSLFTGGDEKLFF. CDR3 DNA: TGTGCCAGCAGCTTATTCACAGGGGGTGATGAAAAACTGTTTTTT.

This clonotype showed up many times. The genes are TRBV7-6 and TRBJ2-7; tentatively, D is TRBD2 (7 bases). CDR3 size: 14 residues. CDR1 SGHVS and CDR2 FNYEAQ come from the germline V gene. V gave up 4 bases and J gave up 4 bases, with 14 bases separating them. Here the CDR3 reads CASSWGGAGYEQYF. CDR3 bases: TGTGCCAGCAGCTGGGGGGGGGCCGGGTACGAGCAGTACTTC. Supplemented by reference TRBV7-6 and TRBJ2-7, the full variable domain reads GAGVSQSPRYKVTKRGQDVALRCDPISGHVSLYWYRQALGQGPEFLTYFNYEAQQDKSGLPNDRFSAERPEGSISTLTIQRTEQRDSAMYRCASSWGGAGYEQYFGPGTRLTVT.

V and J are TRBV14 and TRBJ2-1; 7 nucleotides match TRBD2. This CDR3 contains 17 residues. The junction had 15 bases not matched to a gene; V was cut back by 1 base and J by 9 bases. Germline assignment: CDR1 SGHDN and CDR2 FVKESK. The CDR3 protein is CASSQGGLRSPWGEQFF. The CDR3 DNA follows: TGTGCCAGCAGCCAAGGGGGACTACGATCCCCCTGGGGTGAGCAGTTCTTC.

With respect to this clonotype: A read error may explain this, as a much larger clone is one base away. The V and J genes are TRBV7-8 and TRBJ1-5; D unresolved. The V gene lost 7 bases and the J gene lost 3 bases, with 16 bases spanning the gap. The CDR3 totals 15 residues. The V gene's germline CDR1 is SGHVS and CDR2 FQNEAQ. The CDR3 DNA reads as TGTGCCAGCACCCAAGGGCTACCTAACAATCAGCCCCAGCATTTT. It yields the protein CASTQGLPNNQPQHF.

As DNA, the CDR3 is TGCGCCAGCAGCCAGGCCCCTACTACTGGCGGGGGGAGCACAGATACGCAGTATTTT. It codes for CASSQAPTTGGGSTDTQYF. This chain connects TRBV4-1 to TRBJ2-3; TRBD2 aligns across 8 bases. The CDR3 extends over 19 amino acids. Germline trimming cut 3 bases from V and 0 bases from J; bases unmatched to any gene: 14. CDR1 is MGHRA, CDR2 YSYEKL, per germline.

This clonotype was observed a handful of times. The chain is built from TRBV4-1 and TRBJ2-2, with 9 bases aligning to TRBD2. The ends lost 4 bases at V and 4 bases at J; junction bases unmatched: 4. There are 15 residues in the CDR3. Germline CDR1 is MGHRA and CDR2 is YSYEKL. This CDR3 reads CASSRIAGVTGELFF. CDR3 sequence (DNA): TGCGCCAGCAGCCGGATAGCGGGGGTCACCGGGGAGCTGTTTTTT.

This clonotype was seen only a few times. The V gene is TRBV7-6, the J gene TRBJ2-2; D may be TRBD1 (6 bases). The length of the CDR3 is 17 residues. Germline CDR1 SGHVS, CDR2 FNYEAQ. Trimming left V 0 bases short and J 0 bases short, with 11 bases between. The CDR3 protein is CASSLAQGQTNTGELFF. CDR3 coding DNA: TGTGCCAGCAGCTTAGCACAGGGCCAGACGAACACCGGGGAGCTGTTTTTT.

About this clonotype: A much larger clone is a single base away; this may be a read error. The rearrangement links TRBV7-2 to TRBJ2-5; 11 bases map to TRBD2. J lost 4 bases, V lost 5 bases, and 12 bases had no gene match. Per the germline V gene, CDR1 is SGHTA and CDR2 is FQGNSA. This CDR3 has 17 residues. The CDR3 DNA sequence: TGTGCCAGCAGCCCTACGCCGGGACTAGCGGACCGAGAGACCCAGTACTTC. It translates to CASSPTPGLADRETQYF.

V usage is TRBV7-9 and J usage is TRBJ1-4; 8 nucleotides agree with TRBD1. This CDR3 has 16 residues. Germline CDR1 is SEHNR and CDR2 is FQNEAQ (reference sequence). The J segment lost 4 bases and the V segment lost 3 bases, leaving 7 bases of the junction unmatched. CDR3 bases: TGTGCCAGCAGCTTCGCCAGGGGGCAGGGTAATGAAAAACTGTTTTTT. Its protein is CASSFARGQGNEKLFF.